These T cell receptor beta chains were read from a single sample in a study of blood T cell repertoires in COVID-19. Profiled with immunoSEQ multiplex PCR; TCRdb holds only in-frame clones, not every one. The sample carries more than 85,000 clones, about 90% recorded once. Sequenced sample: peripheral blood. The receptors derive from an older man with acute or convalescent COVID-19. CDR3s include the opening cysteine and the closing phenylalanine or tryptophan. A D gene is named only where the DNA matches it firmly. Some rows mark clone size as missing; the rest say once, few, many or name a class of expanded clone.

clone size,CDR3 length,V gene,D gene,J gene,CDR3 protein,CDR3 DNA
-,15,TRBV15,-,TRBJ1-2,CATSRDFAGIYGYTF,TGTGCCACCAGCAGAGATTTTGCAGGGATATATGGCTACACCTTC
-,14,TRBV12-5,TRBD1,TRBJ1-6,CASGRTGGGSPLHF,TGTGCTAGTGGCCGAACAGGGGGCGGGTCACCCCTCCACTTT
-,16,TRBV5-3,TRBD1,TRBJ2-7,CARRREGTGCSYEQYF,TGTGCCAGAAGGCGTGAAGGGACAGGCTGCTCCTACGAGCAGTACTTC
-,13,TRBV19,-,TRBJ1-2,CASSYGGVGGYTF,TGTGCCAGTAGTTACGGCGGCGTAGGAGGCTACACCTTC
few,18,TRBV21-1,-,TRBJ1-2,CASSALPGQAASNYGYTF,TGTGCCAGCAGCGCTTTACCGGGACAGGCAGCTTCTAACTATGGCTACACCTTC
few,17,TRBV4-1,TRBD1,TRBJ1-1,CASSQTRQGPVNTEAFF,TGCGCCAGCAGCCAGACCAGACAGGGACCGGTGAACACTGAAGCTTTCTTT
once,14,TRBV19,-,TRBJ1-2,CASSSAGASRGYTF,TGTGCCAGTAGTTCAGCAGGGGCATCTCGTGGCTACACCTTC
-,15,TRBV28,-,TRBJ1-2,CASSWGLQGNYGYTF,TGTGCCAGCAGCTGGGGGCTACAGGGAAACTATGGCTACACCTTC
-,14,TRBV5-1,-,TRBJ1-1,CASSLGLGVAEAFF,TGCGCCAGCAGCTTGGGTTTAGGGGTCGCTGAAGCTTTCTTT
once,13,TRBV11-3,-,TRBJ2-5,CASSQGHGETQYF,TGTGCCAGCAGCCAGGGACACGGCGAGACCCAGTACTTC
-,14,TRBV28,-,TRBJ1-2,CASSPAGVQRGYTF,TGTGCCAGCAGTCCCGCGGGGGTGCAGAGAGGCTACACCTTC
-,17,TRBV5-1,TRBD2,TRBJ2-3,CASSSLGLVPHTDTQYF,TGCGCCAGCAGCTCCCTTGGACTAGTTCCACACACAGATACGCAGTATTTT
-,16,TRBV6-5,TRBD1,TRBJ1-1,CASSLDRAIIPPEAFF,TGTGCCAGCAGTTTGGACAGGGCTATAATCCCACCTGAAGCTTTCTTT
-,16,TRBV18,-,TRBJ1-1,CASSPPAGGPNTEAFF,TGTGCCAGCTCACCACCTGCGGGGGGACCGAACACTGAAGCTTTCTTT
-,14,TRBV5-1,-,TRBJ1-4,CASSFLGVNEKLFF,TGCGCCAGCAGCTTTTTAGGGGTTAATGAAAAACTGTTTTTT
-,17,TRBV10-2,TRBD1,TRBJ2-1,CASSESPPDRGYDEQFF,TGCGCCAGCAGTGAGTCGCCCCCGGACAGGGGGTATGATGAGCAGTTCTTC
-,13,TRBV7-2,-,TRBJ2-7,CASSRTVSYEQYF,TGTGCCAGCAGCCGGACAGTCTCCTACGAGCAGTACTTC
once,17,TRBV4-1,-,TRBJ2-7,CASSQPMGSLQSYEQYF,TGCGCCAGCAGCCAACCTATGGGCTCTTTGCAATCCTACGAGCAGTACTTC
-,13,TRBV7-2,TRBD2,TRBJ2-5,CASSSLAGGAQYF,TGTGCCAGCAGCTCATTAGCCGGGGGGGCCCAGTACTTC
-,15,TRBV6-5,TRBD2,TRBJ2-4,CASGALTSGENIQYF,TGTGCCAGCGGGGCCTTGACTAGCGGGGAAAACATTCAGTACTTC
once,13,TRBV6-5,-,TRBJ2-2,CASSPSGAGELFF,TGTGCCAGCAGTCCCTCAGGGGCCGGGGAGCTGTTTTTT
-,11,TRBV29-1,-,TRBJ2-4,CSAQERDIQYF,TGCAGCGCGCAGGAGCGGGACATTCAGTACTTC
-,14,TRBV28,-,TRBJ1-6,CASRDSGENSPLHF,TGTGCCAGCAGGGACTCAGGGGAAAATTCACCCCTCCACTTT
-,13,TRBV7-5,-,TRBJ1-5,CVRSLVAPRPQHF,TGTGTCAGAAGCTTAGTCGCTCCTAGGCCCCAGCATTTT
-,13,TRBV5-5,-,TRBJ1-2,CASSLSGDYGYTF,TGTGCCAGCAGCTTGAGCGGTGATTATGGCTACACCTTC
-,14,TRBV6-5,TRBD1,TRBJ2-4,CASSYGTGENIQYF,TGTGCCAGCAGTTACGGGACAGGGGAGAACATTCAGTACTTC
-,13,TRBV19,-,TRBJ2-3,CASRRGVGDTQYF,TGTGCCAGTAGGCGCGGAGTCGGGGATACGCAGTATTTT
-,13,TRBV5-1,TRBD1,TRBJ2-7,CASSLGQGQGQYF,TGCGCCAGCAGCTTGGGACAGGGACAGGGGCAGTACTTC
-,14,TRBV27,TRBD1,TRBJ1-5,CASRPGQGTEPQHF,TGTGCCAGCCGACCGGGACAGGGTACTGAGCCCCAGCATTTT
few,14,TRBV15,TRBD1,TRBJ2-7,CATSRRQGFDEQYF,TGTGCCACCAGCAGAAGACAGGGTTTCGACGAGCAGTACTTC
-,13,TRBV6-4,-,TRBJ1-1,CASSATSNTEAFF,TGTGCCAGCAGCGCGACATCGAACACTGAAGCTTTCTTT
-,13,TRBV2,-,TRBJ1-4,CASNYGRDEKLFF,TGTGCCAGCAACTACGGGCGGGATGAAAAACTGTTTTTT
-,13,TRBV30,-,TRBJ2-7,CAWSVRLRDEQYF,TGTGCCTGGAGTGTACGTCTCAGGGACGAGCAGTACTTC
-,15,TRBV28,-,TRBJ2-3,CASSPSPTRTDTQYF,TGTGCCAGCAGTCCCTCCCCAACTAGGACAGATACGCAGTATTTT
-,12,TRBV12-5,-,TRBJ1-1,CASRSGFTEAFF,TGTGCTAGTCGGTCGGGATTCACTGAAGCTTTCTTT
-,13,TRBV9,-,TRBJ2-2,CASSVGGTGELFF,TGTGCCAGCAGCGTCGGGGGAACCGGGGAGCTGTTTTTT
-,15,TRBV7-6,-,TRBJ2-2,CASSRRTENTGELFF,TGTGCCAGCAGCCGTCGGACAGAAAACACCGGGGAGCTGTTTTTT
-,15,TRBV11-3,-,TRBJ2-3,CASSLGVQSQDTQYF,TGTGCCAGCAGCTTAGGGGTACAGAGTCAGGATACGCAGTATTTT
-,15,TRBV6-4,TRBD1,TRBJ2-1,CASSDGEQGASEQFF,TGTGCCAGCAGTGACGGTGAACAGGGGGCGAGTGAGCAGTTCTTC
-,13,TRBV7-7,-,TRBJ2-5,CASSLDAGETQYF,TGTGCCAGCAGCTTAGATGCCGGTGAGACCCAGTACTTC
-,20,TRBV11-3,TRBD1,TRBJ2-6,CASSLDPPTGDTSGANVLTF,TGTGCCAGCAGCTTAGACCCACCGACAGGGGACACCTCTGGGGCCAACGTCCTGACTTTC
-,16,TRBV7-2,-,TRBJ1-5,CASSISHGAQNQPQHF,TGTGCCAGCAGCATTTCTCATGGGGCCCAAAATCAGCCCCAGCATTTT
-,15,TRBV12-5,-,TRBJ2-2,CASGSGLPNTGELFF,TGTGCTAGTGGTTCGGGACTCCCGAACACCGGGGAGCTGTTTTTT
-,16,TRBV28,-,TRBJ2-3,CASSSPGADISDTQYF,TGTGCCAGCAGTTCCCCGGGAGCGGATATCTCAGATACGCAGTATTTT
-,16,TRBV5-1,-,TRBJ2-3,CASSLDGPLSTDTQYF,TGCGCCAGCAGCTTGGATGGGCCCTTAAGCACAGATACGCAGTATTTT
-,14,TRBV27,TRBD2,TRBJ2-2,CASTRGGNTGELFF,TGTGCCAGCACCCGGGGGGGGAACACCGGGGAGCTGTTTTTT
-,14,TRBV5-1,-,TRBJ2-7,CASSLGDRQEEQYF,TGCGCCAGCAGCTTGGGTGACCGACAGGAGGAGCAGTACTTC
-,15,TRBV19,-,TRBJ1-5,CASSMGGSSNQPQHF,TGTGCCAGTAGTATGGGGGGGAGTTCGAATCAGCCCCAGCATTTT
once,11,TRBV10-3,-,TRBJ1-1,CAISESERAFF,TGTGCCATCAGTGAGTCGGAGCGGGCTTTCTTT
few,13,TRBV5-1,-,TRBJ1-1,CASSILSDTEAFF,TGCGCCAGCAGCATTCTTTCGGACACTGAAGCTTTCTTT
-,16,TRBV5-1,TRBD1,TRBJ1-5,CASSLGPRGSNQPQHF,TGCGCCAGCAGCTTGGGGCCCAGGGGGAGCAATCAGCCCCAGCATTTT
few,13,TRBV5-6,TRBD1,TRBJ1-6,CASKRQGNSPLHF,TGTGCCAGCAAAAGACAGGGTAATTCACCCCTCCACTTT
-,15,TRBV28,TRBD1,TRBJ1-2,CASSLRDRGSYGYTF,TGTGCCAGCAGTTTGCGCGACAGGGGTTCCTATGGCTACACCTTC
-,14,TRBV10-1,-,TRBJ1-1,CASSESVPGSEAFF,TGCGCCAGCAGTGAGTCGGTTCCCGGTTCTGAAGCTTTCTTT
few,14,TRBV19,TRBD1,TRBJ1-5,CASKSGGGIQPQHF,TGTGCCAGTAAATCAGGGGGCGGGATTCAGCCCCAGCATTTT
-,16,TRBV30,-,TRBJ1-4,CAWSPPSAPGNEKLFF,TGTGCCTGGAGTCCCCCTTCAGCGCCCGGTAATGAAAAACTGTTTTTT
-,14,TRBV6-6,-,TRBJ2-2,CASSSLSATGELFF,TGTGCCAGCAGTTCATTGAGCGCCACCGGGGAGCTGTTTTTT
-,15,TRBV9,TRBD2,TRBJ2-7,CASSGAGVGSYEQYF,TGTGCCAGCAGCGGGGCGGGGGTTGGGTCCTACGAGCAGTACTTC
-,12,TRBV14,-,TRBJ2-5,CASSQERETQYF,TGTGCCAGCAGCCAAGAGAGGGAGACCCAGTACTTC